Following are 32 T cell receptor beta chains from one sample sequenced in a study of shared clonotypes between healthy human individuals. Data came from immunoSEQ multiplex PCR; TCRdb stores just in-frame clones and leaves some out. The table has some 2,500,000 clones, about 90% seen once. Sequencing used naive CD4+ T cells from PBMCs. The subset is: CD45RA+ positively selected. The receptors come from a man between 18 and 29 years old in good health. Some clones in this sample may be carry-over from other donors' samples.

This chain links TRBV5-4 with TRBJ2-5, with TRBD1 matching 7 bases. Losses at the gene ends were 2 bases for V and 1 base for J; bases not matched to a gene: 5. The CDR3 spans 15 residues. Looked up from germline, CDR1 is SGHNT and CDR2 is YYREEE (reference sequence). The chain's CDR3 is CASSLRGQLQETQYF. CDR3 DNA: TGTGCCAGCAGCTTAAGGGGGCAACTCCAAGAGACCCAGTACTTC.

The chain uses TRBV5-6 and TRBJ2-6, with D maybe TRBD1 (5 bases). The V end was cut by 1 base, the J end by 4 bases, with 21 bases between. The CDR3 covers 19 residues. Germline V gives CDR1 SGHDT, CDR2 YYEEEE. The CDR3, as DNA: TGTGCCAGCAGCTTGAGGGGTAACAGTCCCCTCGCCGGGGCCAACGTCCTGACTTTC. Its protein is CASSLRGNSPLAGANVLTF.

This clone was seen only once. CDR3 sequence: CASSFSASGEGTDTQYF. For the CDR3, the DNA is TGTGCCAGCAGTTTTTCGGCATCAGGGGAGGGCACAGATACGCAGTATTTT. The rearrangement joins TRBV28 to TRBJ2-3; D may match TRBD1 or TRBD2 (6 bases each). Germline V gives CDR1 MDHEN, CDR2 SYDVKM. The CDR3 is made up of 17 amino acids. V was clipped by 3 bases and J by 1 base, with 17 bases between them. The whole variable domain, filled in from reference TRBV28 and TRBJ2-3, reads DVKVTQSSRYLVKRTGEKVFLECVQDMDHENMFWYRQDPGLGLRLIYFSYDVKMKEKGDIPEGYSVSREKKERFSLILESASTNQTSMYLCASSFSASGEGTDTQYFGPGTRLTVL.

The V gene is TRBV28, the J gene TRBJ2-1, with D tentatively TRBD1 (6 bases). The V and J ends lost 1 base and 10 bases respectively, with 8 bases between them. The CDR3 totals 12 residues. Germline V gene sequence: CDR1 MDHEN, CDR2 SYDVKM. Written as DNA, the CDR3 is TGTGCCAGCAGTTTATTACAGGGCGAGCAGTTCTTC. This encodes CASSLLQGEQFF.

The CDR3 bases are TGTGCCAGCAGAGGGGTTAGCACCGGGGAGCTGTTTTTT. It encodes CASRGVSTGELFF. J is TRBJ2-2 and V is TRBV5-4, with D maybe TRBD1 (5 bases). Trimming left V 5 bases short and J 4 bases short, with 9 bases between. This CDR3 is built from 13 residues. Germline V gene sequence: CDR1 SGHNT, CDR2 YYREEE (reference sequence).

The genes are TRBV18 and TRBJ1-4, with D unclear. CDR3 length: 16 amino acids. V was trimmed by 3 bases and J by 0 bases, leaving 11 bases between them. Germline V CDR1 and CDR2: KGHSH, LQKENI. The CDR3 nucleotides are TGTGCCAGCTCACCTCTGGGGATTGCAACTAATGAAAAACTGTTTTTT. Its protein product is CASSPLGIATNEKLFF.

V is TRBV6-6 and J is TRBJ2-1, with TRBD2 as a possible D gene (6 bases). CDR1 is MNHNY, CDR2 SVGAGI, per germline (reference sequence). The CDR3 covers 15 residues. V was clipped by 5 bases and J by 0 bases, with 11 bases between them. In DNA form, the CDR3 reads TGTGCCAGCAGTGCCACCGGGGGCTCCTACAATGAGCAGTTCTTC. Residues: CASSATGGSYNEQFF.

This clone was recorded once. This chain connects TRBV27 to TRBJ2-2; D unclear. V shed 7 bases and J shed 6 bases, with 24 bases lying between them. The CDR3 length is 17 residues. Germline-derived CDR1 and CDR2 are MNHEY and SMNVEV (reference sequence). The CDR3 sequence: CASNNRGRTLAPGELFF. CDR3 nucleotide sequence: TGTGCCAGCAACAACCGAGGACGGACCTTAGCACCCGGGGAGCTGTTTTTT.

The rearrangement uses TRBV4-3 and TRBJ2-7, with D possibly matching TRBD1 (5 bases). V dropped 0 bases and J dropped 2 bases, with 14 bases sitting between them. CDR1 is LGHNA, CDR2 YSLEER, per germline. The CDR3 length is 16 residues. The CDR3 nucleotides are TGCGCCAGCAGCCAAGATCCCCAGACAGCTACCTACGAGCAGTACTTC. It translates to CASSQDPQTATYEQYF.

The chain uses TRBV5-4 and TRBJ2-5, with 8 positions matching TRBD2. The CDR3 sequence is 13 residues long. CDR1 is SGHNT and CDR2 is YYREEE in the germline V gene (reference sequence). J lost 5 bases, V lost 4 bases, and 4 bases had no gene match. The CDR3 DNA follows: TGTGCCAGCAGCCAGCGGGAGAGGGAGACCCAGTACTTC. Amino acids: CASSQRERETQYF. Complete variable domain (other parts from reference TRBV5-4 and TRBJ2-5): ETGVTQSPTHLIKTRGQQVTLRCSSQSGHNTVSWYQQALGQGPQFIFQYYREEENGRGNFPPRFSGLQFPNYSSELNVNALELDDSALYLCASSQRERETQYFGPGTRLLVL.

V is TRBV5-6 and J is TRBJ2-4; 10 nucleotides agree with TRBD1. The J segment lost 6 bases and the V segment lost 5 bases, leaving 14 bases of the junction unmatched. The CDR3 totals 17 residues. Germline V gene lookup returns CDR1 SGHDT and CDR2 YYEEEE. Here the CDR3 DNA reads TGTGCCAGCAGTCGTTGGGTTCGGACAGGGGGAATAAACATTCAGTACTTC. It codes for CASSRWVRTGGINIQYF.

This clone was counted between two and nine times. J is TRBJ1-1 and V is TRBV2; the D is unclear. V lost 1 base and J lost 7, with 10 bases in between. This CDR3 comprises 13 residues. The germline V gene encodes CDR1 SNHLY and CDR2 FYNNEI. CDR3 bases: TGTGCCAGCAGTGAAGACGTCCTCCGTGAAGCTTTCTTT. Amino acid sequence: CASSEDVLREAFF.

This chain joins TRBV28 and TRBJ2-5; 7 bases agree with TRBD2. J gave up 5 bases and V 5 bases, and 20 bases lay outside the gene matches. Germline V gene sequence: CDR1 MDHEN, CDR2 SYDVKM. The CDR3 is made up of 18 amino acids. CDR3: CASSTSPLRGGAGETQYF. The DNA of the CDR3 is TGTGCCAGCAGTACCTCCCCTTTGCGGGGAGGGGCAGGGGAGACCCAGTACTTC.

The chain combines TRBV7-2 with TRBJ2-5; TRBD2 agrees at 8 bases. The end of the DNA fits TRBJ2-7 better, so the J call may be wrong. The CDR3 is made up of 16 amino acids. Germline values: CDR1 SGHTA, CDR2 FQGNSA. CDR3 sequence reads: CASSLGPAGVSYEQYF. In DNA form, the CDR3 reads TGTGCCAGCAGCTTAGGGCCAGCGGGGGTTTCCTACGAGCAGTACTTC.

V is TRBV4-2 and J is TRBJ2-7; unclear D gene. This CDR3 region has 12 residues. Germline V gene sequence: CDR1 LGHNA, CDR2 YNFKEQ. Trimming stripped 4 bases from V and 5 bases from J, with 9 bases between. This chain's CDR3 is CASSRSPNEQYF. In DNA, the CDR3 is TGTGCCAGCAGCCGATCACCGAACGAGCAGTACTTC.

CDR3 amino acids: CASSPSGTSVDTQYF. CDR3 nucleotides: TGTGCCAGTAGTCCATCCGGGACTAGCGTTGATACGCAGTATTTT. The V call is TRBV19, the J call TRBJ2-3, with 10 bases fitting TRBD2. This CDR3 has 15 amino acids. The trim removed 5 bases at V and 6 bases at J, leaving 8 bases unmatched. Per germline, CDR1 LNHDA and CDR2 SQIVND (reference sequence).

The CDR3: CASSQALPDRDPYSNQPQHF. As DNA, the CDR3 is TGCGCCAGCAGCCAAGCCCTGCCGGACAGGGACCCTTATAGCAATCAGCCCCAGCATTTT. This chain links TRBV4-1 with TRBJ1-5; 8 bases are shared with TRBD1. With 1 base clipped from V and 0 bases from J, the junction kept 14 bases outside the gene matches. CDR1 MGHRA and CDR2 YSYEKL come from the germline V gene. The CDR3 is 20 amino acids.

The V call is TRBV10-3, the J call TRBJ2-1, with D unresolved. Germline CDR1 and CDR2: ENHRY and SYGVKD. The CDR3 extends over 14 amino acids. The V gene lost 5 bases and the J gene lost 1 base, with 9 bases spanning the gap. Written as DNA, the CDR3 is TGTGCCATCAGTCCCCTTGAATCCTACAATGAGCAGTTCTTC. It is translated as CAISPLESYNEQFF.

CDR3 sequence reads: CASSQGTQQFF. The CDR3 coding sequence is TGTGCCAGCAGCCAAGGGACTCAGCAGTTCTTC. The rearrangement links TRBV4-2 to TRBJ2-1; weak D call: TRBD2 (5 bases). The V and J ends lost 1 base and 11 bases respectively, with 6 bases between them. CDR3 length equals 11 residues. Germline CDR1 and CDR2: LGHNA and YNFKEQ.

CDR3 protein: CASSLQLDYGYTF. DNA for the CDR3: TGCGCCAGCAGCTTACAGTTGGACTATGGCTACACCTTC. V and J are TRBV5-1 and TRBJ1-2, with no clear D. V was clipped by 2 bases and J by 3 bases, with 8 bases between them. Germline loops: CDR1 SGHRS, CDR2 YFSETQ. The CDR3 is 13 residues long.

This chain connects TRBV10-3 to TRBJ2-5; D not resolved. V was pared by 5 bases and J by 5 bases, with 21 bases between. In germline, CDR1 is ENHRY, CDR2 SYGVKD. This CDR3 region has 16 residues. CDR3 coding DNA: TGTGCCATCAGTCCAGACGAACCCCCTCTGCGTGAGACCCAGTACTTC. It specifies CAISPDEPPLRETQYF.

The chain is built from TRBV25-1 and TRBJ1-5; D gene unclear. The V gene's germline CDR1 is MGHDK and CDR2 SYGVNS. V lost 3 bases and J lost 5, with 14 bases in between. This CDR3 comprises 15 residues. The CDR3 here is CASSDNSMYDQPQHF. CDR3 in DNA: TGTGCCAGCAGTGATAACAGTATGTACGATCAGCCCCAGCATTTT.

This chain links TRBV6-6 with TRBJ2-7; 10 positions match TRBD1. Germline V lookup: CDR1 MNHNY, CDR2 SVGAGI (reference sequence). The CDR3 is 14 amino acids. The J segment lost 4 bases and the V segment lost 10 bases, leaving 10 bases of the junction unmatched. CDR3 region: CAISRQGAGYEQYF. The CDR3, as DNA: TGTGCCATCAGCCGACAGGGGGCTGGGTACGAGCAGTACTTC.

The rearrangement uses TRBV6-5 and TRBJ2-5, with 10 positions matching TRBD1. J was trimmed by 0 bases and V by 8 bases; bases with no gene match: 3. Germline lookup yields CDR1 MNHEY and CDR2 SVGAGI. The CDR3 is made up of 14 amino acids. CDR3: CASGGQGDQETQYF. Written as DNA, the CDR3 is TGTGCCAGCGGAGGACAGGGGGACCAAGAGACCCAGTACTTC.

The chain carries TRBV5-1 and TRBJ1-1; tentatively, D is TRBD1 (5 bases). The CDR3 covers 18 residues. The germline V gene has CDR1 SGHRS and CDR2 YFSETQ. Trimming took off 1 base at V and 3 bases at J, with 22 bases between the two ends. CDR3 DNA: TGCGCCAGCAGCTTGTACCCTCTGAGGAGCGGGACGGACACTGAAGCTTTCTTT. This encodes CASSLYPLRSGTDTEAFF.

The chain recombines TRBV7-9 with TRBJ1-2, with D unclear. Germline V lookup: CDR1 SEHNR, CDR2 FQNEAQ (reference sequence). This CDR3 region has 14 residues. V shed 5 bases and J shed 0 bases, with 10 bases lying between them. CDR3 amino acids: CASSIGPSNYGYTF. The CDR3 DNA sequence: TGTGCCAGCAGCATCGGACCGTCTAACTATGGCTACACCTTC.

This sequence joins TRBV7-9 and TRBJ1-3; D gene ambiguous. V was clipped by 11 bases and J by 1 base, with 15 bases between them. Germline V CDR1 and CDR2: SEHNR, FQNEAQ (reference sequence). The CDR3 is 14 amino acids. The CDR3 loop is CAPEKSNSGNTIYF. In DNA form, the CDR3 reads TGTGCCCCGGAGAAGTCGAATTCTGGAAACACCATATATTTT.

In its sample, this clone was seen once. The rearrangement uses TRBV9 and TRBJ2-7, with 8 bases lining up with TRBD2. This CDR3 comprises 16 residues. V lost 2 bases and J lost 3; bases outside the gene matches: 10. Germline loops: CDR1 SGDLS, CDR2 YYNGEE. CDR3 nucleotides: TGTGCCAGCAGCGTCCCTTGCGGCGGGAGGTTCTACGAGCAGTACTTC. Protein product: CASSVPCGGRFYEQYF.

The chain couples TRBV7-2 to TRBJ2-5; TRBD1 matches at 10 bases. The junction had 15 bases not matched to a gene; V was cut back by 6 bases and J by 5 bases. This CDR3 has 17 amino acids. Germline V lookup: CDR1 SGHTA, CDR2 FQGNSA. This CDR3 reads CASRGGARDRGDETQYF. The CDR3 nucleotides read TGTGCCAGCAGAGGAGGAGCCCGGGACAGGGGCGACGAGACCCAGTACTTC.

V gene TRBV2 combines with J gene TRBJ2-7, with 9 bases aligning to TRBD2. CDR1 is SNHLY, CDR2 FYNNEI, per germline. V gave up 1 base and J gave up 2 bases; unmatched junction bases: 6. The CDR3 spans 16 residues. The CDR3 DNA is TGTGCCAGCAGTGAAGATCTTGCGGGAGGGCCCTACGAGCAGTACTTC. It codes for CASSEDLAGGPYEQYF.

This clone was picked up one time. The chain joins TRBV11-1 to TRBJ2-1; TRBD1 agrees at 8 bases. Losses at the gene ends were 1 base for V and 7 bases for J; bases not matched to a gene: 6. The CDR3 is 15 residues long. The V gene's germline CDR1 is SGHAT and CDR2 FQDESV (reference sequence). CDR3 in amino acids: CASSLETHRGNEQFF. The CDR3 bases are TGTGCCAGCAGCTTAGAGACCCACAGGGGGAATGAGCAGTTCTTC.

The chain is built from TRBV28 and TRBJ1-5; D is perhaps TRBD1 (5 bases). The germline V gene encodes CDR1 MDHEN and CDR2 SYDVKM. This CDR3 has 17 residues. V was shortened by 4 bases and J by 0 bases, with 16 bases between the two germline ends. The DNA of the CDR3 is TGTGCCAGCAGTTCCCCCACCCCCGGGGCTAGCAATCAGCCCCAGCATTTT. This encodes CASSSPTPGASNQPQHF.